The source of this T cell receptor (beta chain) is a study of cytomegalovirus exposure and HLA in healthy donors. General study points: A few chains tied to CMV proved CMV antigen-specific in vitro.

After removal of 6 bases from V and 0 bases from J, the junction contained 18 bases not matched to a gene. CDR3 length: 20 amino acids. Per the germline V gene, CDR1 is LNHDA and CDR2 is SQIVND (reference sequence). As to this clone: What it recognizes is unknown.

Primers: 60 Vbeta forward and 13 Jbeta reverse. Here immunoSEQ multiplex PCR was the method, and the copy in TCRdb shows in-frame clones only, minus some. The sample holds 140,000 or so clones, roughly 80% seen once. The sequencing sample was made of PBMCs. The source is a boy aged 2 to 10 in good health and CMV-seronegative. The rearrangement joins TRBV19 to TRBJ1-3, with 9 bases matching TRBD1. In DNA form, the CDR3 reads TGTGCCAGTAGCCCCCGGGACAGGGTCGCCAACCTCTACTCTGGAAACACCATATATTTT. It encodes CASSPRDRVANLYSGNTIYF. Together with reference TRBV19 and TRBJ1-3, the CDR3 gives the full variable domain: DGGITQSPKYLFRKEGQNVTLSCEQNLNHDAMYWYRQDPGQGLRLIYYSQIVNDFQKGDIAEGYSVSREKKESFPLTVTSAQKNPTAFYLCASSPRDRVANLYSGNTIYFGEGSWLTVV.